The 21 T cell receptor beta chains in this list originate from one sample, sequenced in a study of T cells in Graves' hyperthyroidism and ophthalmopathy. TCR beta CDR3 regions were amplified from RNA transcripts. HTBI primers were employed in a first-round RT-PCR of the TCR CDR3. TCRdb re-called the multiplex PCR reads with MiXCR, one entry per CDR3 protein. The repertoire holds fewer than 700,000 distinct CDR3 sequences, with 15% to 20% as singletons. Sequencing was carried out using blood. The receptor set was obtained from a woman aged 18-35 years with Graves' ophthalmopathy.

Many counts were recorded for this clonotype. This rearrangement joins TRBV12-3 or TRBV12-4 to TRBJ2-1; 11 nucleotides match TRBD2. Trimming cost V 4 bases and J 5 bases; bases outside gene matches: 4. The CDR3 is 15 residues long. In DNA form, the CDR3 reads TGTGCCAGCAGTTCCCCGGGACTAGCGGACAATGAGCAGTTCTTC. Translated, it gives CASSSPGLADNEQFF.

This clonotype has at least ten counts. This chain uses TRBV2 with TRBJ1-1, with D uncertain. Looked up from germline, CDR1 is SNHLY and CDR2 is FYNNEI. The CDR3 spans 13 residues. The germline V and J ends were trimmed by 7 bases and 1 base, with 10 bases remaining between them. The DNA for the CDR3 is TGTGCCAGCACCCGGGAAGAGAACACTGAAGCTTTCTTT. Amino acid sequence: CASTREENTEAFF.

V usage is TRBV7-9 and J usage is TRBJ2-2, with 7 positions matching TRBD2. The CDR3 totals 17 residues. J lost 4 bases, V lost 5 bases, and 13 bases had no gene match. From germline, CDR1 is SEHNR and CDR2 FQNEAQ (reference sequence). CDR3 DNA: TGTGCCAGCAGCCCCCCGAGGGGAGCGGGAATCACCGGGGAGCTGTTTTTT. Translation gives CASSPPRGAGITGELFF.

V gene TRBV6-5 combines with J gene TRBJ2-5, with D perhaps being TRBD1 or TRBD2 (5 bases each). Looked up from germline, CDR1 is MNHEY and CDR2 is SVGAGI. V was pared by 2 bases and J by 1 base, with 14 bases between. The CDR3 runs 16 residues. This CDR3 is CASSYRGRKAQETQYF. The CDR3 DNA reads TGTGCCAGCAGTTACCGGGGCAGAAAAGCCCAAGAGACCCAGTACTTC.

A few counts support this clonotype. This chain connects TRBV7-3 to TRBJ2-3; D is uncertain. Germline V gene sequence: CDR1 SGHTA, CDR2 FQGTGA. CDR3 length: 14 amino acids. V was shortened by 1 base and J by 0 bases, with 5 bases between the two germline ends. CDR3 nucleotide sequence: TGTGCCAGCAGCTTAAGTTTGAGCACAGATACGCAGTATTTT. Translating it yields CASSLSLSTDTQYF.

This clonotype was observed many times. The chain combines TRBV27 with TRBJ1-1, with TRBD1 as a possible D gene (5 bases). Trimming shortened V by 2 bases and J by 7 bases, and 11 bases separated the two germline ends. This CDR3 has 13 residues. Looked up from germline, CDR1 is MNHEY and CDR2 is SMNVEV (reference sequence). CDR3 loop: CASSLAGAGEAFF. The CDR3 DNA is TGTGCCAGCAGTTTAGCCGGGGCTGGTGAAGCTTTCTTT.

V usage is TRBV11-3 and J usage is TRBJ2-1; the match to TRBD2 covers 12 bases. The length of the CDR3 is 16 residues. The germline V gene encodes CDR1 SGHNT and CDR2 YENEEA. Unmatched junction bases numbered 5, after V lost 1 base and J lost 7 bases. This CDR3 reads CASSLAGLAGRNEQFF. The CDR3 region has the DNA TGTGCCAGCAGCTTAGCCGGACTAGCGGGACGTAATGAGCAGTTCTTC.

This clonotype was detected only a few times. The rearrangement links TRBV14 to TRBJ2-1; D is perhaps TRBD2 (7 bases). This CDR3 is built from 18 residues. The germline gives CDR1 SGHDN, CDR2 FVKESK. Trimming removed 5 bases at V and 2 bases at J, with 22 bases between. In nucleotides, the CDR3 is TGTGCCAGCAGCAAAGGGGGGAGGGTCCCAAGGCCCTACAATGAGCAGTTCTTC. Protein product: CASSKGGRVPRPYNEQFF. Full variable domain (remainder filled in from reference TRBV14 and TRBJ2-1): EAGVTQFPSHSVIEKGQTVTLRCDPISGHDNLYWYRRVMGKEIKFLLHFVKESKQDESGMPNNRFLAERTGGTYSTLKVQPAELEDSGVYFCASSKGGRVPRPYNEQFFGPGTRLTVL.

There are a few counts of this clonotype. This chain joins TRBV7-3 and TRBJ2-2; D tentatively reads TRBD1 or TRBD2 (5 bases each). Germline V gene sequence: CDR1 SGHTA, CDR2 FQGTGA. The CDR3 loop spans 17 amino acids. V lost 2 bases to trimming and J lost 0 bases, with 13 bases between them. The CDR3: CASSLDGTLTNTGELFF. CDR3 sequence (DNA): TGTGCCAGCAGCTTAGATGGGACCCTAACGAACACCGGGGAGCTGTTTTTT.

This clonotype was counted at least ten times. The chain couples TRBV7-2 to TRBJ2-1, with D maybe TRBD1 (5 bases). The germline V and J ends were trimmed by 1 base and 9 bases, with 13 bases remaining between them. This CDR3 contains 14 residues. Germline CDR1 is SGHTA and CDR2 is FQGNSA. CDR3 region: CASSLDRGGREQFF. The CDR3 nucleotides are TGTGCCAGCAGCTTAGATAGGGGTGGTCGTGAGCAGTTCTTC.

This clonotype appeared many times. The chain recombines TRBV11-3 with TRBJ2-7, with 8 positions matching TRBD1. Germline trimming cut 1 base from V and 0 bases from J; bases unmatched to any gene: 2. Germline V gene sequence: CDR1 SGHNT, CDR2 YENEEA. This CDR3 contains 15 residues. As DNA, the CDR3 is TGTGCCAGCAGCTTAGGCAGGGGGCTCTCCTACGAGCAGTACTTC. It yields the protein CASSLGRGLSYEQYF.

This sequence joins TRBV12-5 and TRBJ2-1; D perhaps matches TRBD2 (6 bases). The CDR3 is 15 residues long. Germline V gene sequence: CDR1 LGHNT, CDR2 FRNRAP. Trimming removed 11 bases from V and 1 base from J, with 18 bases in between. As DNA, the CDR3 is TGTGCTTCTATCCCCCCGGAGGGGTCCTACAATGAGCAGTTCTTC. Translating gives CASIPPEGSYNEQFF.

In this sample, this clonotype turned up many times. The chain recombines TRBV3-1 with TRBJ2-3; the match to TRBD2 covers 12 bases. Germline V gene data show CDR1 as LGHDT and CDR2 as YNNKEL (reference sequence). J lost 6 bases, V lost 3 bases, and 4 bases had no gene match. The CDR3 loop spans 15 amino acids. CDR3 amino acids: CASSHLAGGRDTQYF. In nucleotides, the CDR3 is TGTGCCAGCAGCCATCTAGCGGGGGGGCGGGATACGCAGTATTTT.

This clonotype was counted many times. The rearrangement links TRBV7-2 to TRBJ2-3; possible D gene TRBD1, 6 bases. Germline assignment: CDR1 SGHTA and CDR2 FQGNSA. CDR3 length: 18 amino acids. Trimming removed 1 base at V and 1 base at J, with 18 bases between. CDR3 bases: TGTGCCAGCAGCTTAGTTTTGAGCGGAAAGGGGGGCACAGATACGCAGTATTTT. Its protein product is CASSLVLSGKGGTDTQYF.

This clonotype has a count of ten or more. CDR3 in amino acids: CASSLGGKDTEAFF. The CDR3 bases are TGTGCCAGCAGTTTGGGGGGTAAGGACACTGAAGCTTTCTTT. This chain links TRBV28 with TRBJ1-1; possible D gene TRBD1, 5 bases. V dropped 3 bases and J dropped 3 bases, with 11 bases sitting between them. The CDR3 spans 14 residues. Germline loops: CDR1 MDHEN, CDR2 SYDVKM. Using reference TRBV28 and TRBJ1-1 for the parts outside the CDR3, the full variable domain is DVKVTQSSRYLVKRTGEKVFLECVQDMDHENMFWYRQDPGLGLRLIYFSYDVKMKEKGDIPEGYSVSREKKERFSLILESASTNQTSMYLCASSLGGKDTEAFFGQGTRLTVV.

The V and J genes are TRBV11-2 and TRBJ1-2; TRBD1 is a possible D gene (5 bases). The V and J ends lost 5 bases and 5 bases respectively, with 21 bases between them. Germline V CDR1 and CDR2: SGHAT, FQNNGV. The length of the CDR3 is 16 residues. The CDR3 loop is CASSRPGTQRVYGYTF. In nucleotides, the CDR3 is TGTGCCAGCAGCAGGCCCGGGACTCAGAGGGTATATGGCTACACCTTC.

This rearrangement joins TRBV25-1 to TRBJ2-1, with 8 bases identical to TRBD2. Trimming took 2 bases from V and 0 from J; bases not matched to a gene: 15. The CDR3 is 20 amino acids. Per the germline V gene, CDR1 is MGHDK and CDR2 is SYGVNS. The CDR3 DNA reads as TGTGCCAGCAGTGAAGTTAGCGCGGGAGGACCCACGAGCTCCTACAATGAGCAGTTCTTC. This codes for CASSEVSAGGPTSSYNEQFF.

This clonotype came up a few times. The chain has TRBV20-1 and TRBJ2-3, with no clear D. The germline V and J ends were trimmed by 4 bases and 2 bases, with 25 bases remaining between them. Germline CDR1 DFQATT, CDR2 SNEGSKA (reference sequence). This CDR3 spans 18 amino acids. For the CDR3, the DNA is TGCAGTGCTATTGGAGTGTCCCCTTTACTCACACACACAGATACGCAGTATTTT. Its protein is CSAIGVSPLLTHTDTQYF.

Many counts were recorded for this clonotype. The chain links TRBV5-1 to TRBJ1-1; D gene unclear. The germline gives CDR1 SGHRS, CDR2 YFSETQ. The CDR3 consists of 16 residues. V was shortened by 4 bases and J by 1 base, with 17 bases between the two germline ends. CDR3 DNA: TGCGCCAGCAGCAGAGTGATGAGGATTCCGAACACTGAAGCTTTCTTT. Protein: CASSRVMRIPNTEAFF.

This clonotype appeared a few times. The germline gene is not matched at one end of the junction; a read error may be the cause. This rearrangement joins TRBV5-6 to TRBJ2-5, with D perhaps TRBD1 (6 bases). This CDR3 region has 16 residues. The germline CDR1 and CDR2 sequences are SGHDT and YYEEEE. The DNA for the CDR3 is TGTGCCATCAGCAGAGCCGGGACAAATAGCCAAGAGACCCAGTACTTC. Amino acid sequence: CAISRAGTNSQETQYF.

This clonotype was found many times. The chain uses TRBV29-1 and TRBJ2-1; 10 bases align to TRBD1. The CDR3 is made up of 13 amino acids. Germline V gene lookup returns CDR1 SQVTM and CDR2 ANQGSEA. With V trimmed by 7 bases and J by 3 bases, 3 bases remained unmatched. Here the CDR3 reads CSGWTGGYNEQFF. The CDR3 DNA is TGCAGCGGATGGACAGGGGGCTACAATGAGCAGTTCTTC.